This T cell receptor (beta chain) was captured by sequencing in a study of blood T cell repertoires in COVID-19. Cohorts were based on clinical histories the participants reported. Cohort 3 recovery required two negative PCRs, clearance, or symptom resolution. The CDR3 sequence is 11 residues long. The V and J ends lost 5 bases and 4 bases respectively, with 6 bases between them. Germline V gene data show CDR1 as MNHEY and CDR2 as SVGAGI. Original analysis: Researchers report that nucleated cell counts were estimated from reference gene primer amplification. Profiled with immunoSEQ multiplex PCR; TCRdb holds only in-frame clones, not every one. The V and J calls and clone size are taken from that table; D and trimming were inferred from the DNA. Of hundreds of thousands of clones in the sample, over 75% are singletons; the top ten hold more than 2%.

Sequenced input: PBMCs or T cells enriched from blood (not recorded which). V and J are TRBV6-5 and TRBJ2-7; D perhaps matches TRBD1 (5 bases). This receptor was obtained from a man aged 25 to 40 who had recovered from COVID-19. The CDR3 sequence is CASSHRYEQYF. The CDR3 DNA reads TGTGCCAGCAGTCACAGGTACGAGCAGTACTTC.